A selection of T cell receptor beta chains follows, all from one sample in a study of Graves' ophthalmopathy and Graves' hyperthyroidism. TCRdb itself ran the multiplex PCR reads through MiXCR, one entry per CDR3 protein. The sample shows around 1.1 million distinct CDR3 sequences, roughly two fifths of them seen only once. The sample taken for sequencing was peripheral blood or thyroid tissue (not recorded which). These receptors all come from an adult man with Graves' hyperthyroidism. The CDR3 runs from the conserved cysteine through the conserved F or W. The D gene is left open where the match is weak. Clone size is given for some rows only: seen once, a few or many times, or a class if the clone is expanded.

CDR3aa	CDR3nt	v_gene	d_gene	abundance	j_gene
CASGRTTSGQYEQYF	TGTGCCAGCGGCCGAACGACTAGCGGACAATACGAGCAGTACTTC	TRBV7-2	TRBD2	few	TRBJ2-7
CAWRNREYYGYTF	TGTGCCTGGAGGAACAGGGAGTACTATGGCTACACCTTC	TRBV30	-	few	TRBJ1-2
CSARDPRTGATYGYTF	TGCAGTGCTAGAGATCCTCGGACAGGGGCCACCTATGGCTACACCTTC	TRBV29-1	TRBD1	-	TRBJ1-2
CAVSVVADTQYF	TGTGCCGTCAGTGTCGTCGCAGATACGCAGTATTTT	TRBV10-3	-	-	TRBJ2-3
CASSDLPAQIAYEQYF	TGTGCCAGCAGTGATTTACCAGCGCAGATCGCCTACGAGCAGTACTTC	TRBV2	-	-	TRBJ2-7
CASSTSVEGYTF	TGTGCCAGCAGTACGTCCGTTGAAGGCTACACCTTC	TRBV6-6	-	many	TRBJ1-2
CASHGVRHQETQYF	TGTGCCAGCCATGGCGTCAGACATCAAGAGACCCAGTACTTC	TRBV7-9	-	few	TRBJ2-5
CASIGGDRVSDGYTF	TGTGCCAGCATCGGCGGGGACAGGGTGTCGGATGGCTACACCTTC	TRBV2	TRBD1	many	TRBJ1-2
CASSLFGGGAEQYF	TGTGCCAGCAGCTTATTTGGAGGGGGTGCAGAGCAGTACTTC	TRBV11-1	-	-	TRBJ2-7
CASSPGTGSTTNEKLFF	TGTGCCAGCAGCCCCGGGACAGGGTCAACAACTAATGAAAAACTGTTTTTT	TRBV5-5	TRBD1	few	TRBJ1-4
CASTITGGPPGELFF	TGTGCCAGCACTATAACGGGAGGGCCCCCCGGGGAGCTGTTTTTT	TRBV7-9	TRBD2	-	TRBJ2-2
CASSVRDRGQLFNSPLHF	TGTGCCAGCAGCGTCAGGGACAGGGGGCAGCTTTTTAATTCACCCCTCCACTTT	TRBV9	TRBD1	-	TRBJ1-6
CASSESKAAGQFEQYF	TGCGCCAGCAGTGAGTCGAAGGCTGCAGGTCAGTTCGAGCAGTACTTC	TRBV10-2	-	-	TRBJ2-7
CASSESGQGVGNQPQHF	TGTGCCAGCAGTGAATCCGGACAGGGGGTGGGCAATCAGCCCCAGCATTTT	TRBV25-1	TRBD1	-	TRBJ1-5
CASSPRRTSGETQYF	TGTGCCAGCAGCCCCCGACGGACTAGCGGAGAGACCCAGTACTTC	TRBV11-2	TRBD2	many	TRBJ2-5
CASSHRLAGNYEQYF	TGTGCCAGCAGCCATCGACTAGCGGGAAACTACGAGCAGTACTTC	TRBV7-8	TRBD2	many	TRBJ2-7
CASSDTSAADYEQYF	TGTGCCAGCAGCGACACCTCGGCAGCGGACTACGAGCAGTACTTC	TRBV3-1	-	-	TRBJ2-7
CASHQPGDGFGYTF	TGTGCCAGTCATCAACCGGGAGACGGTTTTGGCTACACCTTC	TRBV19	-	many	TRBJ1-2
CASSLGGRSGEKLFF	TGTGCCAGCAGCTTAGGGGGAAGGTCGGGTGAAAAACTGTTTTTT	TRBV25-1	-	-	TRBJ1-4
CAISDTGTGGSPLHF	TGTGCCATCAGTGATACAGGGACGGGGGGATCACCCCTCCACTTT	TRBV10-3	-	-	TRBJ1-6
CSARRGASETQYF	TGCAGTGCTAGACGGGGGGCGTCGGAGACCCAGTACTTC	TRBV20-1	-	many	TRBJ2-5
CASSGSGRAYEQYF	TGTGCCAGCAGCGGTAGCGGGAGAGCATACGAGCAGTACTTC	TRBV9	TRBD2	-	TRBJ2-7
CASSTPGTAEAFF	TGTGCCAGCAGCACTCCCGGGACCGCAGAAGCTTTCTTT	TRBV7-9	-	-	TRBJ1-1
CAISPGLAGAETQYF	TGTGCCATCAGCCCCGGACTAGCGGGAGCGGAGACCCAGTACTTC	TRBV10-3	TRBD2	-	TRBJ2-5
CASIWAGNTEAFF	TGTGCCAGCATATGGGCAGGGAACACTGAAGCTTTCTTT	TRBV6-1	-	few	TRBJ1-1
CAISESGTGSPLHF	TGTGCCATCAGTGAGTCGGGGACAGGTTCACCCCTCCACTTT	TRBV10-3	TRBD1	many	TRBJ1-6
CASSLTSGGANVLTF	TGTGCCAGCAGCTTAACTAGCGGTGGGGCCAACGTCCTGACTTTC	TRBV7-2	TRBD2	-	TRBJ2-6
CASSILPGKETQYF	TGTGCCAGTAGTATACTGCCAGGGAAAGAGACCCAGTACTTC	TRBV19	-	-	TRBJ2-5
CASSLEGQGVNTEAFF	TGTGCCAGCAGCTTAGAAGGACAGGGTGTGAACACTGAAGCTTTCTTT	TRBV7-8	TRBD1	-	TRBJ1-1
CSAGYRAQETQYF	TGCAGTGCTGGGTACAGGGCCCAAGAGACCCAGTACTTC	TRBV20-1	-	-	TRBJ2-5
CASSRLMTGALNTEAFF	TGTGCCAGCAGTCGCCTTATGACAGGGGCGTTGAACACTGAAGCTTTCTTT	TRBV12-3/TRBV12-4	TRBD1	many	TRBJ1-1
CASSLVAGMQETQYF	TGTGCCAGCAGCTTAGTGGCAGGGATGCAAGAGACCCAGTACTTC	TRBV7-2	-	-	TRBJ2-5
CAGSSTGEKLFF	TGTGCCGGCAGCTCCACGGGCGAAAAACTGTTTTTT	TRBV10-3	-	-	TRBJ1-4
CSVVGFSSYEQYF	TGCAGCGTTGTGGGGTTCAGCTCCTACGAGCAGTACTTC	TRBV29-1	-	many	TRBJ2-7
CAISEQGINSPLHF	TGTGCCATCAGTGAGCAGGGGATTAATTCACCCCTCCACTTT	TRBV10-3	-	-	TRBJ1-6
CASRSFGAGANVLTF	TGTGCCAGCAGGTCGTTTGGAGCTGGGGCCAACGTCCTGACTTTC	TRBV6-6	-	few	TRBJ2-6
CASSLVRSQYF	TGTGCCAGCAGCTTAGTTCGGAGCCAGTACTTC	TRBV7-9	-	-	TRBJ2-5
CASRTISQGTYGYTF	TGTGCCAGCAGAACAATAAGCCAGGGGACCTATGGCTACACCTTC	TRBV2	-	-	TRBJ1-2
CASRTGTGYEQYF	TGTGCCAGCAGAACCGGGACAGGTTACGAGCAGTACTTC	TRBV12-3/TRBV12-4	TRBD1	-	TRBJ2-7
CASSLEGGRGSEAQYF	TGCGCCAGCAGCTTGGAGGGGGGCCGGGGGTCAGAGGCCCAGTACTTC	TRBV5-1	-	-	TRBJ2-5
CASSTPPTTEEAFF	TGTGCCAGTAGTACCCCTCCTACGACCGAAGAAGCTTTCTTT	TRBV19	-	many	TRBJ1-1
CASSGGGQGGQPQHF	TGTGCCAGTAGCGGGGGGGGACAGGGTGGCCAGCCCCAGCATTTT	TRBV19	TRBD1	many	TRBJ1-5
CASSRAVNSPLHF	TGTGCCAGCAGTCGAGCTGTAAATTCACCCCTCCACTTT	TRBV12-3/TRBV12-4	-	many	TRBJ1-6
CATSRQGGGELFF	TGTGCCACCAGCCGACAGGGCGGCGGGGAGCTGTTTTTT	TRBV15	TRBD1	many	TRBJ2-2
CASSGGTPNTEAFF	TGCGCCAGCAGCGGCGGGACACCGAACACTGAAGCTTTCTTT	TRBV5-1	-	-	TRBJ1-1
CAWSAQYEQYF	TGTGCCTGGAGTGCTCAATACGAGCAGTACTTC	TRBV30	-	few	TRBJ2-7
CASSFRDGRGYEQYF	TGCGCCAGCAGCTTCCGGGACGGAAGGGGCTACGAGCAGTACTTC	TRBV5-1	-	-	TRBJ2-7
CAISEWPSGAKNEQYF	TGTGCCATCAGTGAGTGGCCTAGCGGTGCCAAGAACGAGCAGTACTTC	TRBV10-3	TRBD2	many	TRBJ2-7
CASSLTSGLNTEAFF	TGTGCCAGCAGCTTAACTTCTGGGTTGAACACTGAAGCTTTCTTT	TRBV11-3	-	many	TRBJ1-1
CSVGISGGGYGELFF	TGCAGCGTTGGGATAAGTGGCGGGGGTTACGGGGAGCTGTTTTTT	TRBV29-1	TRBD2	few	TRBJ2-2
CASTGSRGTSYEQYF	TGTGCCAGCACCGGGTCCAGGGGAACTTCCTACGAGCAGTACTTC	TRBV5-5	-	-	TRBJ2-7